This passage covers 23 T cell receptor beta chains from one sample sequenced in a study of blood T cell repertoires in COVID-19. Sequencing was performed with immunoSEQ multiplex PCR; in TCRdb, only in-frame clones are kept and a portion is missing. Among 150,000 or so clones listed, approximately 79% were seen once. Sequencing was done on a sample of peripheral blood. These receptors were collected from an elderly woman with acute or convalescent COVID-19.

The chain is built from TRBV24-1 and TRBJ1-5, with 8 bases fitting TRBD1. Per the germline V gene, CDR1 is KGHDR and CDR2 is SFDVKD. The CDR3 runs to 16 residues. V shed 3 bases, J shed 7 bases, and the junction held 10 bases outside the gene matches. CDR3 nucleotides: TGTGCCACCAGTGATACAGGACAGGGATGGAACCAGCCCCAGCATTTT. Protein sequence: CATSDTGQGWNQPQHF.

This clone was counted a single time. The CDR3 DNA follows: TGTGCCAGCAGGGCTAATTTCGGGGTTGATGAGCAGTTCTTC. It specifies CASRANFGVDEQFF. The rearrangement joins TRBV2 to TRBJ2-1, with D perhaps matching TRBD2 (5 bases). This CDR3 spans 14 amino acids. With 6 bases removed from V and 8 bases from J, the gap between germline ends came to 17 bases. Germline CDR1 reads SNHLY; CDR2 reads FYNNEI. The full variable domain, in which reference TRBV2 and TRBJ2-1 provide the parts outside the CDR3, is EPEVTQTPSHQVTQMGQEVILRCVPISNHLYFYWYRQILGQKVEFLVSFYNNEISEKSEIFDDQFSVERPDGSNFTLKIRSTKLEDSAMYFCASRANFGVDEQFFGPGTRLTVL.

The V and J genes are TRBV6-4 and TRBJ1-1, with a possible D match to TRBD1 (5 bases). The CDR3 extends over 17 amino acids. Trimming cost V 0 bases and J 5 bases, with 19 bases left between them. Germline V gene lookup returns CDR1 MRHNA and CDR2 SNTAGT. Here the CDR3 reads CASSDSYAGESYTEAFF. The DNA of the CDR3 is TGTGCCAGCAGTGACTCCTACGCGGGGGAGAGTTATACTGAAGCTTTCTTT.

The chain couples TRBV4-1 to TRBJ2-1, with 9 bases fitting TRBD2. Germline assignment: CDR1 MGHRA and CDR2 YSYEKL. J lost 6 bases, V lost 1 base, and 10 bases had no gene match. This CDR3 has 17 amino acids. Here the CDR3 reads CASSQGPGGLASNEQFF. The CDR3, as DNA: TGCGCCAGCAGCCAAGGCCCCGGGGGACTAGCCTCCAATGAGCAGTTCTTC.

The chain uses TRBV7-2 and TRBJ1-6, with D unresolved. The CDR3 runs 14 residues. V was clipped by 3 bases and J by 3 bases, with 6 bases between them. Per germline, CDR1 SGHTA and CDR2 FQGNSA. As DNA, the CDR3 is TGTGCCAGCAGCTTGAACAGCTATAATTCACCCCTCCACTTT. Its translation is CASSLNSYNSPLHF.

V is TRBV11-3 and J is TRBJ2-3; D possibly corresponds to TRBD1 (5 bases). V was cut by 3 bases and J by 0 bases, with 7 bases left in between. There are 14 residues in the CDR3. Germline CDR1 and CDR2: SGHNT and YENEEA. CDR3 DNA sequence: TGTGCCAGCAGCTTTGGACACAGCACAGATACGCAGTATTTT. Translation: CASSFGHSTDTQYF.

This clone has more than one count but fewer than ten. J is TRBJ2-2 and V is TRBV24-1; 8 bases are shared with TRBD1. The CDR3 runs to 16 residues. CDR1 is KGHDR and CDR2 is SFDVKD in the germline V gene. Germline trimming cut 3 bases from V and 1 base from J; bases unmatched to any gene: 3. The CDR3, as DNA: TGTGCCACCAGTGATGCCGGGACAGGGAACACCGGGGAGCTGTTTTTT. It yields the protein CATSDAGTGNTGELFF.

In this sample, this clone turned up once. The chain joins TRBV15 to TRBJ2-3; the match to TRBD2 covers 7 bases. Germline V gene data show CDR1 as LNHNV and CDR2 as YYDKDF (reference sequence). Trimming cost V 2 bases and J 4 bases; bases outside gene matches: 15. The CDR3 is 18 residues long. CDR3 protein: CATSRPTLGGRVADTQYF. CDR3 nucleotides: TGTGCCACCAGCAGACCTACACTCGGCGGGAGAGTCGCAGATACGCAGTATTTT.

This chain links TRBV7-9 with TRBJ1-5; possibly TRBD1 for D (5 bases). This CDR3 is 13 amino acids long. Germline V CDR1 and CDR2: SEHNR, FQNEAQ (reference sequence). V dropped 3 bases and J dropped 7 bases, with 10 bases sitting between them. The CDR3 bases are TGTGCCAGCAGCTTGGAAGGGGAACAGCCCCAGCATTTT. As protein: CASSLEGEQPQHF.

This clone was detected ten times or more. This chain uses TRBV20-1 with TRBJ1-2; perhaps TRBD1 as D (6 bases). Germline-derived CDR1 and CDR2 are DFQATT and SNEGSKA (reference sequence). The CDR3 has 14 residues. V was pared by 3 bases and J by 1 base, with 12 bases between. The CDR3 sequence: CSASSQGLNYGYTF. The DNA for the CDR3 is TGCAGTGCTAGTAGTCAGGGGCTTAACTATGGCTACACCTTC.

The gene calls are TRBV18 and TRBJ2-1; TRBD2 agrees at 7 bases. The junction had 13 bases not matched to a gene; V was cut back by 3 bases and J by 8 bases. Germline-derived CDR1 and CDR2 are KGHSH and LQKENI. This CDR3 has 16 amino acids. CDR3 residues: CASSPPAGGSGHEQFF. In DNA, the CDR3 is TGTGCCAGCTCACCTCCGGCGGGCGGGAGTGGCCATGAGCAGTTCTTC.

This clone was detected a few times. The rearrangement uses TRBV11-3 and TRBJ1-1; 7 bases match TRBD1. This CDR3 has 15 residues. V shed 4 bases and J 0 bases; nucleotides not matched to a gene: 5. Germline-derived CDR1 and CDR2 are SGHNT and YENEEA. DNA of the CDR3: TGTGCCAGCAGCTCGACAGGGACTGTGAACACTGAAGCTTTCTTT. Translation: CASSSTGTVNTEAFF.

This chain links TRBV7-2 with TRBJ1-2, with a possible D match to TRBD1 (6 bases). This CDR3 region has 14 residues. Trimming removed 2 bases from V and 5 bases from J, with 12 bases in between. Germline V gene lookup returns CDR1 SGHTA and CDR2 FQGNSA. The CDR3 loop is CASSLWDKGYGYTF. The CDR3 DNA is TGTGCCAGCAGCTTATGGGACAAAGGGTATGGCTACACCTTC.

The CDR3 protein is CASSVPGTGGVTQFF. The DNA for the CDR3 is TGTGCCAGCAGTGTCCCGGGAACAGGGGGCGTCACGCAGTTCTTC. The chain carries TRBV27 and TRBJ2-1, with TRBD1 identical over 9 bases. Germline assignment: CDR1 MNHEY and CDR2 SMNVEV (reference sequence). Trimming cost V 5 bases and J 12 bases; bases outside gene matches: 14. The CDR3 spans 15 residues.

This chain connects TRBV12-5 to TRBJ1-1, with D perhaps matching TRBD1 (6 bases). V lost 0 bases and J lost 4, with 12 bases in between. The CDR3 spans 15 residues. Germline CDR1 and CDR2: LGHNT and FRNRAP. The CDR3 sequence: CASGLVGGAGTEAFF. CDR3 coding DNA: TGTGCTAGTGGTTTGGTAGGGGGGGCAGGCACTGAAGCTTTCTTT.

The chain recombines TRBV4-1 with TRBJ1-4, with 8 bases fitting TRBD1. The ends lost 2 bases at V and 5 bases at J; junction bases unmatched: 7. The germline V gene encodes CDR1 MGHRA and CDR2 YSYEKL. The CDR3 contains 16 residues. The CDR3 nucleotides read TGCGCCAGCAGCCAATCGGGTAACAGGGGGAATGAAAAACTGTTTTTT. Translated, it gives CASSQSGNRGNEKLFF.

The chain carries TRBV3-1 (or the pseudogene TRBV3-2) and TRBJ2-3; perhaps TRBD2 as D (6 bases). Germline V gene data show CDR1 as LGHDT and CDR2 as YNNKEL (reference sequence). Trimming took 4 bases from V and 1 from J, leaving 15 bases between them. The CDR3 contains 16 residues. The CDR3 here is CASSPLSGHRTDTQYF. The CDR3 DNA follows: TGTGCCAGCAGCCCCCTAAGCGGGCATCGCACAGATACGCAGTATTTT.

V usage is TRBV12-3 or TRBV12-4 and J usage is TRBJ2-1; TRBD1 is a possible D gene (6 bases). The CDR3 has 12 amino acids. V dropped 3 bases and J dropped 9 bases, with 9 bases sitting between them. This CDR3 reads CASSFPGVEQFF. CDR3 nucleotides: TGTGCCAGCAGTTTTCCAGGGGTTGAGCAGTTCTTC.

The chain carries TRBV27 and TRBJ2-1; 7 bases align to TRBD1. Germline CDR1 MNHEY, CDR2 SMNVEV (reference sequence). J lost 2 bases, V lost 6 bases, and 13 bases had no gene match. This CDR3 spans 17 amino acids. This chain's CDR3 is CASSLRSRQGPYNEQFF. The CDR3 DNA follows: TGTGCCAGCAGCCTCCGGAGCCGACAGGGTCCCTACAATGAGCAGTTCTTC.

This clone was observed a single time. The rearrangement joins TRBV29-1 to TRBJ2-7, with 9 positions matching TRBD1. CDR1 is SQVTM and CDR2 is ANQGSEA in the germline V gene. Trimming at V came to 7 bases and at J to 3 bases, leaving 10 bases not matched to a gene. This CDR3 has 14 residues. DNA for the CDR3: TGCAGCGCAACAGGGACAGGGAATCGCTACGAGCAGTACTTC. This sequence encodes CSATGTGNRYEQYF.

The CDR3 nucleotides are TGTGCCAGCAGCTTAGAACGTTTAGCGGGCTCTCCGGGCTACAATGAGCAGTTCTTC. This sequence encodes CASSLERLAGSPGYNEQFF. This chain uses TRBV11-2 with TRBJ2-1; 7 bases align to TRBD2. V trimming: 0 bases; J trimming: 3 bases; junction bases outside the gene matches: 14. Looked up from germline, CDR1 is SGHAT and CDR2 is FQNNGV. This CDR3 has 19 residues.

The chain joins TRBV6-1 to TRBJ1-4; D perhaps matches TRBD1 (5 bases). V was pared by 2 bases and J by 5 bases, with 12 bases between. From germline, CDR1 is MNHNS and CDR2 SASEGT. The CDR3 covers 15 residues. DNA for the CDR3: TGTGCCAGCAGTGAATATGGGGCGAAGAATGAAAAACTGTTTTTT. Translating gives CASSEYGAKNEKLFF.

This clone occurred a few times. The same CDR3 can be traced to other DNA sequences in this sample. This chain links TRBV10-1 with TRBJ2-7, with a possible D match to TRBD1 (5 bases). Germline values: CDR1 WNHNN, CDR2 SYGVQD (reference sequence). The length of the CDR3 is 14 residues. Trimming took off 0 bases at V and 3 bases at J, with 9 bases between the two ends. The CDR3 region is CASSESGRDYEQYF. The DNA for the CDR3 is TGCGCCAGCAGTGAGTCGGGCAGGGACTACGAGCAGTACTTC.